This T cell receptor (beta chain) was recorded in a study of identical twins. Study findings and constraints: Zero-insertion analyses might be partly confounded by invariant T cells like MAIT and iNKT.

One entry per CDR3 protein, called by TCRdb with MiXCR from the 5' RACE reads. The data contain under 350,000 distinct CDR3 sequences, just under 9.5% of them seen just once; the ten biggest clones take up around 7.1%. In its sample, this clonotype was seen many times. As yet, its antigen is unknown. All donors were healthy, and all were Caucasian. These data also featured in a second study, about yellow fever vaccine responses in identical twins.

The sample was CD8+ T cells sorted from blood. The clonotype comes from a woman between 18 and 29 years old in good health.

This CDR3 reads CASSFLGQEGANVLTF. DNA of the CDR3: TGTGCCAGCAGTTTTCTGGGACAGGAAGGGGCCAACGTCCTGACTTTC. This chain joins TRBV28 and TRBJ2-6; 8 bases fit TRBD1. Trimming cost V 3 bases and J 4 bases; bases outside gene matches: 5. This CDR3 has 16 residues. Germline CDR1 and CDR2: MDHEN and SYDVKM.